The 8 T cell receptor beta chains below were found in one sample sequenced in a study of T cells in Graves' hyperthyroidism and ophthalmopathy. Amplification targeted TCR beta CDR3 regions from RNA transcripts. HTBI primers were used for first-round RT-PCR of the TCR CDR3. Each CDR3 protein is one row after TCRdb ran MiXCR on the multiplex PCR reads. The table has a few hundred thousand distinct CDR3 sequences, more than 20% seen once. Sequencing input: blood. These receptors originate from a young man with Graves' hyperthyroidism.

This clonotype was observed many times. V and J are TRBV2 and TRBJ2-7; D is uncertain. The CDR3 spans 13 residues. V was shortened by 4 bases and J by 4 bases, with 11 bases between the two germline ends. The germline CDR1 and CDR2 sequences are SNHLY and FYNNEI. The CDR3: CASSVEMRYEQYF. The CDR3 nucleotides read TGTGCCAGCAGTGTAGAGATGAGATACGAGCAGTACTTC.

This clonotype has ten or more counts. The V and J genes are TRBV11-2 and TRBJ2-7; D uncertain. The CDR3 spans 14 residues. Trimming cost V 2 bases and J 2 bases, with 10 bases left between them. Per the germline V gene, CDR1 is SGHAT and CDR2 is FQNNGV. This CDR3 is CASSLFPGTYEQYF. For the CDR3, the DNA is TGTGCCAGCAGCTTATTCCCAGGAACCTACGAGCAGTACTTC.

Ten or more counts support this clonotype. V is TRBV20-1 and J is TRBJ1-2, with D unclear. The CDR3 is 14 residues long. Germline CDR1 DFQATT, CDR2 SNEGSKA (reference sequence). Trimming stripped 0 bases from V and 4 bases from J, with 12 bases between. The CDR3: CSARDKQRSYGYTF. Written as DNA, the CDR3 is TGCAGTGCTAGAGATAAACAGAGGAGCTATGGCTACACCTTC.

The V call is TRBV6-1, the J call TRBJ2-2; D not resolved. CDR3 length: 13 amino acids. Germline V CDR1 and CDR2: MNHNS, SASEGT. Trimming cost V 6 bases and J 7 bases, with 12 bases left between them. The CDR3 spells CASSPVGLGELFF. The CDR3 DNA follows: TGTGCCAGCAGCCCCGTGGGTCTCGGGGAGCTGTTTTTT.

In this sample, this clonotype turned up many times. The rearrangement uses TRBV7-2 and TRBJ1-2, with D possibly TRBD1 on 5 matching bases. V was shortened by 8 bases and J by 2 bases, with 9 bases between the two germline ends. The CDR3 is 12 amino acids. Germline V lookup: CDR1 SGHTA, CDR2 FQGNSA. The CDR3 protein is CASWGWNYGYTF. The CDR3 region has the DNA TGTGCCAGCTGGGGGTGGAACTATGGCTACACCTTC.

The rearrangement links TRBV12-3 or TRBV12-4 to TRBJ2-7; TRBD1 might be the D (7 bases). The CDR3 loop spans 14 amino acids. V gave up 3 bases and J gave up 6 bases, with 15 bases separating them. The CDR3 DNA sequence: TGTGCCAGCAGTTTCGACGGGAGACAGGGCGAGCAGTACTTC. Residues: CASSFDGRQGEQYF.

This clonotype has more than one count but fewer than ten. CDR3 loop: CASSFLEGRGSEAFF. The CDR3 DNA sequence: TGTGCCAGCAGCTTTCTTGAGGGGAGGGGTAGTGAAGCTTTCTTT. V and J are TRBV5-6 and TRBJ1-1; the D gene is possibly TRBD1 (5 bases). The CDR3 loop spans 15 amino acids. The V gene's germline CDR1 is SGHDT and CDR2 YYEEEE. V was pared by 2 bases and J by 7 bases, with 18 bases between.

This clonotype was seen many times. The rearrangement uses TRBV7-8 and TRBJ2-7; 8 nucleotides align to TRBD1. After removal of 4 bases from V and 3 bases from J, the junction contained 8 bases not matched to a gene. The CDR3 runs 15 residues. In germline, CDR1 is SGHVS, CDR2 FQNEAQ. The CDR3 protein is CASSCPRQGIYEQYF. In DNA, the CDR3 is TGTGCCAGCAGCTGCCCCCGACAGGGGATCTACGAGCAGTACTTC.